These 2 T cell receptor beta chains were all obtained from the same sample, sequenced in a study of blood T cell repertoires in COVID-19. TCRdb keeps only in-frame clones here, not all; method: immunoSEQ multiplex PCR. The sample consists of around 130,000 clones, under 90% of them appearing once. The sequenced sample consisted of peripheral blood. These receptors were collected from a woman in her sixties or seventies with acute or convalescent COVID-19.

The V and J genes are TRBV7-3 and TRBJ2-7; a weak D match, TRBD2 (6 bases). The CDR3 spans 13 residues. Germline V gene data show CDR1 as SGHTA and CDR2 as FQGTGA. The ends were cut back, 5 bases at V and 3 bases at J, with 11 bases in the middle. This chain's CDR3 is CASSPLGGYEQYF. In DNA, the CDR3 is TGTGCCAGCAGCCCACTGGGAGGCTACGAGCAGTACTTC. The full variable domain, in which reference TRBV7-3 and TRBJ2-7 provide the parts outside the CDR3, is GAGVSQTPSNKVTEKGKYVELRCDPISGHTALYWYRQSLGQGPEFLIYFQGTGAADDSGLPNDRFFAVRPEGSVSTLKIQRTERGDSAVYLCASSPLGGYEQYFGPGTRLTVT.

The chain combines TRBV6-1 with TRBJ1-1, with D uncertain. Germline V lookup: CDR1 MNHNS, CDR2 SASEGT. The CDR3 covers 11 residues. V was trimmed by 6 bases and J by 10 bases, leaving 12 bases between them. CDR3 bases: TGTGCCAGCAGGGCAGACATAGGAGCTTTCTTT. Protein sequence: CASRADIGAFF.